A single sample gave rise to the 14 T cell receptor beta chains below, sequenced in a study of metastatic and nonmetastatic thyroid tumors. No patient received treatment before thyroid surgery. MiXCR reprocessed the PCR reads for TCRdb. The table lists tens of thousands of clones, 15% to 20% of them singletons. The sequenced sample consisted of blood. Receptor source: a female donor with papillary thyroid cancer or a benign thyroid nodule (not recorded which). Some clones in this sample may be carry-over from other donors' samples.

The V gene is TRBV5-1, the J gene TRBJ1-2; D is undetermined. This CDR3 contains 15 residues. Trimming took off 3 bases at V and 0 bases at J, with 12 bases between the two ends. Germline CDR1 SGHRS, CDR2 YFSETQ. The CDR3 sequence is CASSSVEGTNYGYTF. The CDR3 DNA reads as TGCGCCAGCAGCTCCGTGGAGGGTACTAACTATGGCTACACCTTC.

This clone was detected ten times or more. The rearrangement uses TRBV20-1 and TRBJ1-4; D might be TRBD1 (5 bases). The CDR3 spans 16 residues. The germline V gene encodes CDR1 DFQATT and CDR2 SNEGSKA (reference sequence). V shed 2 bases and J shed 3 bases, with 16 bases lying between them. The DNA of the CDR3 is TGCAGTGCTAGAAAGCATACAGGAACTGCTAATGAAAAACTGTTTTTT. It encodes CSARKHTGTANEKLFF.

This clone was observed a handful of times. The CDR3 loop is CASSLGASGANVLTF. CDR3 sequence (DNA): TGTGCCAGCAGTTTGGGCGCGTCGGGGGCCAACGTCCTGACTTTC. The gene calls are TRBV12-3 or TRBV12-4 and TRBJ2-6; D gene uncertain. This CDR3 is 15 amino acids long. The V gene lost 3 bases and the J gene lost 4 bases, with 10 bases spanning the gap.

The rearrangement uses TRBV20-1 and TRBJ2-5; no clear D. The CDR3 has 11 amino acids. CDR1 is DFQATT, CDR2 SNEGSKA, per germline (reference sequence). Trimming left V 7 bases short and J 5 bases short, with 11 bases between. CDR3 region: CSGASSETQYF. CDR3 bases: TGCAGTGGGGCTAGTTCCGAGACCCAGTACTTC.

This clone came up a few times. The chain is built from TRBV20-1 and TRBJ2-1; D is undetermined. Trimming removed 3 bases at V and 2 bases at J, with 11 bases between. Germline V gene lookup returns CDR1 DFQATT and CDR2 SNEGSKA (reference sequence). This CDR3 has 14 amino acids. The CDR3 bases are TGCAGTGCTAGCGAGACGGGCCCCTACAATGAGCAGTTCTTC. Its translation: CSASETGPYNEQFF.

V gene TRBV7-8 combines with J gene TRBJ2-2, with D possibly being TRBD1 (5 bases). The CDR3 extends over 17 amino acids. V lost 3 bases and J 2 bases, leaving 16 bases between the germline ends. CDR1 and CDR2 (germline): SGHVS, FQNEAQ. This chain's CDR3 is CASSFYNGQGNTGELFF. The CDR3 nucleotides are TGTGCCAGCAGCTTTTATAATGGGCAGGGAAACACCGGGGAGCTGTTTTTT.

This clone was observed at least ten times. The chain carries TRBV7-9 and TRBJ1-2; the match to TRBD1 covers 8 bases. Germline V lookup: CDR1 SEHNR, CDR2 FQNEAQ (reference sequence). The CDR3 is made up of 15 amino acids. V lost 5 bases, J lost 8 bases, and 13 bases stayed unmatched. CDR3 in DNA: TGTGCCAGCAGCCGACAAAAGGCAGGGGGCGAAGGCTACACCTTC. This translates into CASSRQKAGGEGYTF.

The table lists this clone with many counts. The chain links TRBV7-8 to TRBJ1-2, with 7 bases identical to TRBD1. CDR1 is SGHVS, CDR2 FQNEAQ, per germline. CDR3 length: 13 residues. Germline trimming cut 5 bases from V and 2 bases from J; bases unmatched to any gene: 2. The CDR3 protein is CASSPTGNYGYTF. The CDR3 DNA reads as TGTGCCAGCAGCCCGACAGGGAACTATGGCTACACCTTC.

The chain has TRBV5-4 and TRBJ1-2; D is unclear. The CDR3 spans 13 residues. Trimming removed 7 bases from V and 2 bases from J, with 12 bases in between. The germline CDR1 and CDR2 sequences are SGHNT and YYREEE (reference sequence). This chain's CDR3 is CASSTDGNYGYTF. CDR3 sequence (DNA): TGTGCCAGCTCCACGGACGGGAACTATGGCTACACCTTC.

The rearrangement uses TRBV2 and TRBJ1-1; no firm D call. V was cut by 3 bases and J by 11 bases, with 13 bases left in between. The CDR3 length is 12 residues. Germline V CDR1 and CDR2: SNHLY, FYNNEI. In nucleotides, the CDR3 is TGTGCCAGCAGTGACAGGCCCACGAATGCTTTCTTT. It encodes CASSDRPTNAFF.

This clone was seen at least ten times. The rearrangement uses TRBV7-6 and TRBJ2-2; 9 bases map to TRBD1. From germline, CDR1 is SGHVS and CDR2 FNYEAQ. The CDR3 is 15 residues long. The V gene end was trimmed by 7 bases and the J gene end by 5 bases; junction bases not matched to a gene: 8. For the CDR3, the DNA is TGTGCCAGCATCAACAGGGGGCGTGGGACCGGGGAGCTGTTTTTT. Translated, it gives CASINRGRGTGELFF.

This clone has more than one count but fewer than ten. This chain joins TRBV28 and TRBJ2-7; 8 bases are a match to TRBD2. Germline CDR1 is MDHEN and CDR2 is SYDVKM. This CDR3 region has 14 residues. The V segment lost 7 bases and the J segment 2 bases; nucleotides outside the gene matches: 7. The CDR3: CASTSGGATYEQYF. In nucleotides, the CDR3 is TGTGCCAGCACCTCGGGGGGGGCAACCTACGAGCAGTACTTC.

CDR3 protein: CASSEPTGGISPLHF. The CDR3 DNA follows: TGTGCCAGCAGTGAACCCACAGGGGGCATTTCACCCCTCCACTTT. The rearrangement uses TRBV6-1 and TRBJ1-6; 9 bases fit TRBD1. This CDR3 has 15 residues. The ends lost 2 bases at V and 9 bases at J; junction bases unmatched: 5. Germline V lookup: CDR1 MNHNS, CDR2 SASEGT.

The sample holds many counts of this clone. This chain links TRBV11-3 with TRBJ2-5; D is unresolved. From germline, CDR1 is SGHNT and CDR2 YENEEA. Trimming shortened V by 2 bases and J by 5 bases, and 12 bases separated the two germline ends. This CDR3 is built from 14 residues. Here the CDR3 reads CASSLTLGRETQYF. CDR3 bases: TGTGCCAGCAGCTTAACGTTGGGCAGGGAGACCCAGTACTTC. Full variable domain (missing parts from reference TRBV11-3 and TRBJ2-5): EAGVVQSPRYKIIEKKQPVAFWCNPISGHNTLYWYLQNLGQGPELLIRYENEEAVDDSQLPKDRFSAERLKGVDSTLKIQPAELGDSAVYLCASSLTLGRETQYFGPGTRLLVL.